The 14 T cell receptor beta chains in this list originate from one sample, sequenced in a study of CD8 T cells in ankylosing spondylitis. TCRdb reanalysed the 5' RACE reads using MiXCR and keeps one entry per CDR3 protein. The sample lists fewer than 180,000 distinct CDR3 sequences, around 43% occurring once. Sequencing was carried out using synovial fluid, either unsorted or a sorted T cell fraction (not recorded which). The source of these receptors is a male donor with ankylosing spondylitis.

There are a few counts of this clonotype. The V and J genes are TRBV6-1 and TRBJ2-2, with TRBD2 as a possible D gene (6 bases). Looked up from germline, CDR1 is MNHNS and CDR2 is SASEGT. The V end was cut by 4 bases, the J end by 5 bases, with 11 bases between. This CDR3 spans 14 amino acids. CDR3 DNA sequence: TGTGCCAGCAGTGGACGACTAGTAACCGGGGAGCTGTTTTTT. It specifies CASSGRLVTGELFF.

The chain is built from TRBV6-2 or TRBV6-3 and TRBJ1-1, with D possibly matching TRBD1 (6 bases). The germline CDR1 and CDR2 sequences are MNHEY and SVGEGT. Trimming removed 4 bases at V and 6 bases at J, with 12 bases between. The CDR3 has 13 residues. The CDR3 reads CASSLGTFAEAFF. CDR3 nucleotides: TGTGCCAGCAGTTTAGGGACATTCGCTGAAGCTTTCTTT.

This clonotype was recorded a few times. The chain is built from TRBV4-1 and TRBJ1-5, with D tentatively TRBD1 (5 bases). Germline V gene lookup returns CDR1 MGHRA and CDR2 YSYEKL. CDR3 size: 15 residues. Between the trimmed V and J ends, which lost 2 bases and 5 bases, there was a span of 13 bases. CDR3 nucleotide sequence: TGCGCCAGCAGCCAAACGTGGTTAGGGGATCAGCCCCAGCATTTT. Translation: CASSQTWLGDQPQHF.

The rearrangement uses TRBV5-1 and TRBJ1-2; D is uncertain. The CDR3 runs 13 residues. V gave up 0 bases and J gave up 10 bases, with 13 bases separating them. Germline V lookup: CDR1 SGHRS, CDR2 YFSETQ. This CDR3 is CASSLGWRRYYTF. CDR3 nucleotides: TGCGCCAGCAGCTTGGGTTGGCGCAGGTACTACACCTTC. Looking up the rest from reference TRBV5-1 and TRBJ1-2 gives the full variable domain: KAGVTQTPRYLIKTRGQQVTLSCSPISGHRSVSWYQQTPGQGLQFLFEYFSETQRNKGNFPGRFSGRQFSNSRSEMNVSTLELGDSALYLCASSLGWRRYYTFGSGTRLTVV.

This clonotype was seen once. The chain uses TRBV27 and TRBJ1-1, with 8 bases lining up with TRBD1. The CDR3 is made up of 15 amino acids. Losses at the gene ends were 5 bases for V and 5 bases for J; bases not matched to a gene: 10. CDR1 is MNHEY, CDR2 SMNVEV, per germline (reference sequence). The CDR3 sequence is CASSPGDRIITEAFF. The CDR3 bases are TGTGCCAGCAGTCCCGGGGACAGGATAATTACTGAAGCTTTCTTT.

V gene TRBV6-1 combines with J gene TRBJ1-1; D unresolved. In germline, CDR1 is MNHNS, CDR2 SASEGT. Trimming removed 3 bases at V and 1 base at J, with 6 bases between. CDR3 length: 13 residues. The DNA of the CDR3 is TGTGCCAGCAGTGATTTGGAGAACACTGAAGCTTTCTTT. It specifies CASSDLENTEAFF.

The V gene is TRBV11-2, the J gene TRBJ2-1, with TRBD2 matching 12 bases. Germline-derived CDR1 and CDR2 are SGHAT and FQNNGV. V shed 4 bases, J shed 2 bases, and the junction held 3 bases outside the gene matches. The CDR3 runs to 16 residues. For the CDR3, the DNA is TGTGCCAGCAGCTACCTAGCGGGAGGGCCCTACAATGAGCAGTTCTTC. Translating gives CASSYLAGGPYNEQFF. Together with reference TRBV11-2 and TRBJ2-1, the CDR3 gives the full variable domain: EAGVAQSPRYKIIEKRQSVAFWCNPISGHATLYWYQQILGQGPKLLIQFQNNGVVDDSQLPKDRFSAERLKGVDSTLKIQPAKLEDSAVYLCASSYLAGGPYNEQFFGPGTRLTVL.

The chain combines TRBV20-1 with TRBJ1-6; the match to TRBD1 covers 11 bases. Germline V gives CDR1 DFQATT, CDR2 SNEGSKA (reference sequence). This CDR3 region has 16 residues. The ends lost 6 bases at V and 4 bases at J; junction bases unmatched: 8. For the CDR3, the DNA is TGCAGTGCCTTAATAGGACAGGGGGCGTATAATTCACCCCTCCACTTT. Protein: CSALIGQGAYNSPLHF.

The chain has TRBV6-2 or TRBV6-3 and TRBJ1-1; D gene ambiguous. CDR3 length equals 17 residues. CDR1 and CDR2 from the germline V gene are MNHEY and SVGEGT. Trimming took off 0 bases at V and 4 bases at J, with 18 bases between the two ends. The CDR3 DNA sequence: TGTGCCAGCAGTTACTCGAGGATAGACCCCGGGAGCACTGAAGCTTTCTTT. Residues: CASSYSRIDPGSTEAFF.

The chain recombines TRBV12-3 or TRBV12-4 with TRBJ1-1; D gene unclear. The CDR3 extends over 13 amino acids. The V end was cut by 7 bases, the J end by 7 bases, with 16 bases between. In DNA, the CDR3 is TGTGCCAGCAAACCCAGGCCCACAATTGAAGCTTTCTTT. It codes for CASKPRPTIEAFF.

This clonotype is medium-sized within its sample. The chain combines TRBV5-1 with TRBJ2-2; maybe TRBD2 (6 bases). Germline V gene data show CDR1 as SGHRS and CDR2 as YFSETQ. With 3 bases removed from V and 6 bases from J, the gap between germline ends came to 9 bases. The CDR3 contains 13 residues. The CDR3 DNA sequence: TGCGCCAGCAGCTCGGGACTTGCCGGGGAGCTGTTTTTT. Amino acids: CASSSGLAGELFF.

The sample holds many counts of this clonotype. The chain couples TRBV5-6 to TRBJ2-7, with 7 bases identical to TRBD1. V dropped 4 bases and J dropped 7; count of bases not matched to a gene: 11. Germline V gene data show CDR1 as SGHDT and CDR2 as YYEEEE. The CDR3 totals 14 residues. The chain's CDR3 is CASSPPSYRGEQYF. CDR3 DNA sequence: TGTGCCAGCAGCCCACCGAGTTACAGGGGAGAGCAGTACTTC.

The V and J genes are TRBV7-8 and TRBJ2-2; either TRBD1 or TRBD2 may fit D (6 bases each). V shed 2 bases and J shed 4 bases, with 11 bases lying between them. CDR1 and CDR2 from the germline V gene are SGHVS and FQNEAQ. The CDR3 has 15 residues. This CDR3 reads CASSLLQGGTGELFF. CDR3 DNA sequence: TGTGCCAGCAGCTTACTACAGGGAGGCACCGGGGAGCTGTTTTTT.

The chain links TRBV9 to TRBJ2-1; TRBD2 matches at 12 bases. The V gene end was trimmed by 2 bases and the J gene end by 2 bases; junction bases not matched to a gene: 2. The CDR3 sequence is 16 residues long. CDR1 and CDR2 (germline): SGDLS, YYNGEE. The CDR3 loop reads CASSVGLAGPYNEQFF. The CDR3 DNA sequence: TGTGCCAGCAGCGTTGGACTAGCGGGACCCTACAATGAGCAGTTCTTC.